Below are 29 T cell receptor beta chains sequenced from a single sample in a study of T cell changes during pregnancy in multiple sclerosis. Sequenced by immunoSEQ multiplex PCR; TCRdb stores in-frame clones only, minus some. The table shows 60,000 to 95,000 clones, with 75% to 95% occurring only once. The sequencing used CD4+ T cells from peripheral blood mononuclear cells, collected before pregnancy. The source is a female donor with multiple sclerosis, enrolled in a pregnancy study.

The CDR3 coding sequence is TGTGCCAGCAGCTTAGATCAACGGACCGGGGAGCTGTTTTTT. Translation gives CASSLDQRTGELFF. The chain couples TRBV11-2 to TRBJ2-2; D is ambiguous. The ends were cut back, 0 bases at V and 5 bases at J, with 7 bases in the middle. The germline CDR1 and CDR2 sequences are SGHAT and FQNNGV. The CDR3 consists of 14 residues.

The rearrangement joins TRBV5-8 to TRBJ2-7, with D perhaps TRBD2 (5 bases). V was shortened by 4 bases and J by 3 bases, with 20 bases between the two germline ends. This CDR3 is 16 amino acids long. Germline CDR1 is SGHTS and CDR2 is YDEGEE. In DNA, the CDR3 is TGTGCCAGCAGCCATAACCGTGGGGTCCGGGGCTACGAGCAGTACTTC. Translation: CASSHNRGVRGYEQYF.

The chain joins TRBV10-3 to TRBJ1-1; D possibly corresponds to TRBD1 (5 bases). The CDR3 length is 14 residues. The germline CDR1 and CDR2 sequences are ENHRY and SYGVKD. Trimming removed 11 bases at V and 2 bases at J, with 18 bases between. Here the CDR3 DNA reads TGTGCCTCGGGGAGGGGATCAGGAAACACTGAAGCTTTCTTT. Translation: CASGRGSGNTEAFF.

The genes are TRBV5-4 and TRBJ2-1, with D possibly being TRBD1 (6 bases). The germline V and J ends were trimmed by 3 bases and 6 bases, with 10 bases remaining between them. Germline values: CDR1 SGHNT, CDR2 YYREEE (reference sequence). The CDR3 consists of 13 residues. CDR3 sequence reads: CASSSGQINEQFF. CDR3 DNA sequence: TGTGCCAGCAGCTCAGGACAGATCAATGAGCAGTTCTTC. The variable domain in full, completed from reference TRBV5-4 and TRBJ2-1, reads ETGVTQSPTHLIKTRGQQVTLRCSSQSGHNTVSWYQQALGQGPQFIFQYYREEENGRGNFPPRFSGLQFPNYSSELNVNALELDDSALYLCASSSGQINEQFFGPGTRLTVL.

The chain uses TRBV6-4 and TRBJ1-1; D unresolved. The V gene's germline CDR1 is MRHNA and CDR2 SNTAGT. The CDR3 consists of 12 residues. Trimming cost V 2 bases and J 7 bases, with 8 bases left between them. The DNA of the CDR3 is TGTGCCAGCAGTGACCTTACCGGTGAAGCTTTCTTT. Translating it yields CASSDLTGEAFF.

This clone was observed once. The V gene is TRBV6-1, the J gene TRBJ2-5, with a weak D call TRBD2 (6 bases). The CDR3 extends over 12 amino acids. Looked up from germline, CDR1 is MNHNS and CDR2 is SASEGT. V lost 7 bases, J lost 5 bases, and 11 bases lay in between. CDR3 DNA sequence: TGTGCCAGCACGGGAGTTAGGGAGACCCAGTACTTC. This codes for CASTGVRETQYF.

This clone was found once. The V and J genes are TRBV18 and TRBJ1-3; 8 bases agree with TRBD1. V trimming: 1 base; J trimming: 0 bases; junction bases outside the gene matches: 11. Looked up from germline, CDR1 is KGHSH and CDR2 is LQKENI. This CDR3 has 19 amino acids. This CDR3 is CASSPRATGDGDSGNTIYF. The DNA of the CDR3 is TGTGCCAGCTCACCACGCGCGACAGGGGACGGGGACTCTGGAAACACCATATATTTT.

The rearrangement links TRBV6-4 to TRBJ1-2; D is undetermined. Germline lookup yields CDR1 MRHNA and CDR2 SNTAGT. V dropped 6 bases and J dropped 3 bases, with 14 bases sitting between them. The CDR3 has 14 amino acids. CDR3 DNA: TGTGCCAGCAGCCCCGAGGGCGGAGACTATGGCTACACCTTC. This gives the protein CASSPEGGDYGYTF.

V gene TRBV5-4 combines with J gene TRBJ2-3; TRBD2 agrees at 7 bases. This CDR3 contains 16 residues. Trimming removed 0 bases from V and 0 bases from J; junction bases left unmatched: 4. Germline V CDR1 and CDR2: SGHNT, YYREEE (reference sequence). The CDR3: CASSLGLRGSTDTQYF. CDR3 coding DNA: TGTGCCAGCAGCTTGGGTCTGCGGGGGAGCACAGATACGCAGTATTTT.

The V and J genes are TRBV18 and TRBJ1-1, with 7 bases fitting TRBD1. The trim removed 6 bases at V and 8 bases at J, leaving 9 bases unmatched. Germline CDR1 and CDR2: KGHSH and LQKENI. This CDR3 spans 13 amino acids. The CDR3 DNA sequence: TGTGCCAGCTCGGGACAGACGGGGGGGGAAGCTTTCTTT. This codes for CASSGQTGGEAFF.

The rearrangement joins TRBV4-1 to TRBJ2-7; possibly TRBD1 for D (5 bases). This CDR3 comprises 15 residues. Germline V lookup: CDR1 MGHRA, CDR2 YSYEKL. Between the trimmed V and J ends, which lost 1 base and 1 base, there was a span of 11 bases. This chain's CDR3 is CASSQVSRTSYEQYF. The CDR3 DNA reads as TGCGCCAGCAGCCAAGTTTCGCGGACATCCTACGAGCAGTACTTC.

The V and J genes are TRBV7-2 and TRBJ2-3; maybe TRBD1 (7 bases). The germline V gene has CDR1 SGHTA and CDR2 FQGNSA. This CDR3 is built from 14 residues. Trimming took 8 bases from V and 2 from J, leaving 14 bases between them. The CDR3 region is CASVPGGTTDTQYF. The DNA of the CDR3 is TGTGCCAGCGTCCCAGGGGGGACCACAGATACGCAGTATTTT.

CDR3 coding DNA: TGCGCCAGCAGCTTGGTGCTAGCGGGAGTCCACCCTTCTAGCACAGATACGCAGTATTTT. It specifies CASSLVLAGVHPSSTDTQYF. The chain combines TRBV5-1 with TRBJ2-3, with 10 bases matching TRBD2. CDR3 length: 20 amino acids. J lost 0 bases, V lost 0 bases, and 13 bases had no gene match. Looked up from germline, CDR1 is SGHRS and CDR2 is YFSETQ.

The gene calls are TRBV6-1 and TRBJ1-4; no reliable D call. V was pared by 7 bases and J by 8 bases, with 14 bases between. CDR3 length: 13 amino acids. Germline V lookup: CDR1 MNHNS, CDR2 SASEGT. Here the CDR3 reads CASMRVEGEKLFF. The CDR3 coding sequence is TGTGCCAGCATGAGGGTCGAAGGGGAAAAACTGTTTTTT.

The chain combines TRBV7-2 with TRBJ2-7; D remains ambiguous. The germline V gene encodes CDR1 SGHTA and CDR2 FQGNSA. Trimming removed 4 bases at V and 2 bases at J, with 3 bases between. The CDR3 sequence is 11 residues long. As DNA, the CDR3 is TGTGCCAGCAGCTCCACCTACGAGCAGTACTTC. Its protein is CASSSTYEQYF.

The chain employs TRBV5-1 and TRBJ1-2; no reliable D call. The CDR3 spans 14 residues. The V end lost 5 bases, the J end lost 3 bases, and 14 bases lay between the germline ends. CDR1 SGHRS and CDR2 YFSETQ come from the germline V gene. CDR3 coding DNA: TGCGCCAGCAGACCGGGGAGGCTGGACTATGGCTACACCTTC. Translation gives CASRPGRLDYGYTF.

V gene TRBV7-6 combines with J gene TRBJ2-1, with D maybe TRBD2 (5 bases). CDR1 SGHVS and CDR2 FNYEAQ come from the germline V gene. Trimming pared 5 bases from V and 4 bases from J, leaving 9 bases between. The CDR3 has 13 amino acids. DNA for the CDR3: TGTGCCAGCAGCCCGCCGGGGTACAATGAGCAGTTCTTC. Translation gives CASSPPGYNEQFF.

The chain employs TRBV18 and TRBJ1-2; D is undetermined. Trimming removed 0 bases from V and 3 bases from J, with 20 bases in between. This CDR3 has 18 amino acids. The germline CDR1 and CDR2 sequences are KGHSH and LQKENI. CDR3 region: CASSPPSGFPRPDYGYTF. DNA of the CDR3: TGTGCCAGCTCACCACCGTCAGGTTTCCCCAGACCTGACTATGGCTACACCTTC. Using reference TRBV18 and TRBJ1-2 for the parts outside the CDR3, the full variable domain is NAGVMQNPRHLVRRRGQEARLRCSPMKGHSHVYWYRQLPEEGLKFMVYLQKENIIDESGMPKERFSAEFPKEGPSILRIQQVVRGDSAAYFCASSPPSGFPRPDYGYTFGSGTRLTVV.

This clone was observed once. This rearrangement joins TRBV5-1 to TRBJ2-1, with D uncertain. Per germline, CDR1 SGHRS and CDR2 YFSETQ. This CDR3 is built from 13 residues. Trimming left V 7 bases short and J 2 bases short, with 10 bases between. The DNA for the CDR3 is TGCGCCAGCCAGACGACAACCTACAATGAGCAGTTCTTC. Translated: CASQTTTYNEQFF.

V gene TRBV2 combines with J gene TRBJ2-7; 8 bases line up with TRBD1. Trimming cost V 6 bases and J 7 bases; bases outside gene matches: 11. Germline V gene data show CDR1 as SNHLY and CDR2 as FYNNEI. This CDR3 is built from 14 residues. CDR3 DNA sequence: TGTGCCAGCAGATTACAGGGGGATTCTCCGGAGCAGTACTTC. Its translation: CASRLQGDSPEQYF. Complete variable domain (other parts from reference TRBV2 and TRBJ2-7): EPEVTQTPSHQVTQMGQEVILRCVPISNHLYFYWYRQILGQKVEFLVSFYNNEISEKSEIFDDQFSVERPDGSNFTLKIRSTKLEDSAMYFCASRLQGDSPEQYFGPGTRLTVT.

The chain recombines TRBV7-8 with TRBJ2-5; D not resolved. Germline V gives CDR1 SGHVS, CDR2 FQNEAQ. There are 12 residues in the CDR3. With 5 bases removed from V and 1 base from J, the gap between germline ends came to 5 bases. The CDR3 DNA reads as TGTGCCAGCAGCCCCATCCAAGAGACCCAGTACTTC. It yields the protein CASSPIQETQYF.

The chain is built from TRBV2 and TRBJ1-1; weak D call: TRBD1 (6 bases). The germline CDR1 and CDR2 sequences are SNHLY and FYNNEI. The V gene lost 6 bases and the J gene lost 7 bases, with 18 bases spanning the gap. CDR3 size: 14 residues. CDR3 in amino acids: CASRGQGPTREAFF. As DNA, the CDR3 is TGTGCCAGCAGGGGGCAGGGGCCGACTCGTGAAGCTTTCTTT.

The V gene is TRBV5-1, the J gene TRBJ2-2, with D unclear. This CDR3 has 13 amino acids. The germline CDR1 and CDR2 sequences are SGHRS and YFSETQ. V was cut by 1 base and J by 5 bases, with 6 bases left in between. CDR3 region: CASSLKRTGELFF. CDR3 sequence (DNA): TGCGCCAGCAGCTTGAAGAGGACCGGGGAGCTGTTTTTT.

This clone was counted between two and nine times. The rearrangement uses TRBV5-5 and TRBJ1-4, with 8 positions matching TRBD1. Germline CDR1 SGHKS, CDR2 YYEKEE (reference sequence). Trimming cost V 4 bases and J 1 base; bases outside gene matches: 9. The CDR3 is 17 amino acids. In DNA, the CDR3 is TGTGCCAGCAGCAATGGCGAACAGGGGGGAACTAATGAAAAACTGTTTTTT. This sequence encodes CASSNGEQGGTNEKLFF.

V is TRBV5-1 and J is TRBJ2-5, with D possibly being TRBD1 (5 bases). Germline values: CDR1 SGHRS, CDR2 YFSETQ. V was trimmed by 5 bases and J by 5 bases, leaving 13 bases between them. This CDR3 comprises 13 residues. CDR3 coding DNA: TGCGCCAGCAGACGACAGCCCGGGGAGACCCAGTACTTC. Translated, it gives CASRRQPGETQYF.

J is TRBJ1-1 and V is TRBV4-2; the D gene is possibly TRBD1 (6 bases). The CDR3 is made up of 15 amino acids. V lost 4 bases, J lost 0 bases, and 12 bases lay in between. CDR1 and CDR2 from the germline V gene are LGHNA and YNFKEQ. The CDR3 DNA is TGTGCCAGCAGCCGTCGACAGGAAATGAACACTGAAGCTTTCTTT. Residues: CASSRRQEMNTEAFF.

This chain uses TRBV5-1 with TRBJ1-2; 7 nucleotides agree with TRBD1. CDR1 and CDR2 (germline): SGHRS, YFSETQ. V trimming: 4 bases; J trimming: 3 bases; junction bases outside the gene matches: 15. The CDR3 has 17 amino acids. In nucleotides, the CDR3 is TGCGCCAGCAGCGTGAATCCGGGACAGTTTTTGGACTATGGCTACACCTTC. This codes for CASSVNPGQFLDYGYTF.

The chain is built from TRBV19 and TRBJ1-1; weak D call: TRBD1 (6 bases). V shed 7 bases and J shed 0 bases, with 15 bases lying between them. Germline loops: CDR1 LNHDA, CDR2 SQIVND (reference sequence). This CDR3 has 15 amino acids. The CDR3 region is CASNPAGTLNTEAFF. In nucleotides, the CDR3 is TGTGCCAGTAACCCCGCCGGGACACTGAACACTGAAGCTTTCTTT.

The CDR3 bases are TGTGCCAGCACCGGGGGGCCTATACCCTACAATGAGCAGTTCTTC. As protein: CASTGGPIPYNEQFF. The genes are TRBV6-5 and TRBJ2-1; perhaps TRBD2 as D (7 bases). Trimming pared 7 bases from V and 2 bases from J, leaving 15 bases between. This CDR3 is built from 15 residues. Germline loops: CDR1 MNHEY, CDR2 SVGAGI.